A selection of T cell receptor beta chains follows, all from one sample in a study of T cells after posttransplantation cyclophosphamide. Measured with immunoSEQ multiplex PCR; TCRdb has only the in-frame clones, and not every one. This table has roughly 49,000 clones, just over 85% appearing once. The sample consisted of PBMCs. The receptors derive from a man under 40 with a blood cancer, CMV-positive, and with a related stem cell donor. Each CDR3 is given with its conserved first and last residue. Fields, in order: CDR3 protein, CDR3 DNA, J gene, D gene, clone size, V gene. D genes are given only for firm matches. A row's size may be missing; if present it is once, few, many or a size class.

CDR3: CASSRSDTDTQYF
DNA: TGCGCCAGCAGCCGTAGCGACACAGATACGCAGTATTTT
J: TRBJ2-3
D: .
size: .
V: TRBV5-1

CDR3: CASSKVLLLGEPYEQYF
DNA: TGTGCCAGCAGCAAAGTTCTCCTTTTAGGGGAACCCTACGAGCAGTACTTC
J: TRBJ2-7
D: .
size: .
V: TRBV21-1

CDR3: CASSMGDRGQPYEQYF
DNA: TGTGCCAGTAGTATGGGGGACAGGGGGCAACCCTACGAGCAGTACTTC
J: TRBJ2-7
D: TRBD1
size: .
V: TRBV19

CDR3: CASSLESRGANGYTF
DNA: TGTGCCAGCAGCTTAGAGTCCAGGGGCGCGAATGGCTACACCTTC
J: TRBJ1-2
D: .
size: .
V: TRBV7-9

CDR3: CASSLSDRGHGYTF
DNA: TGTGCCAGCAGTCTATCAGACAGGGGGCATGGCTACACCTTC
J: TRBJ1-2
D: TRBD1
size: .
V: TRBV28

CDR3: CASSEEGTRNQPQHF
DNA: TGTGCCAGCAGTGAAGAAGGGACACGAAATCAGCCCCAGCATTTT
J: TRBJ1-5
D: .
size: once
V: TRBV2

CDR3: CASSSPGITLTYEQYF
DNA: TGTGCCAGCAGCTCCCCGGGTATCACTTTAACCTACGAGCAGTACTTC
J: TRBJ2-7
D: .
size: medium-sized
V: TRBV7-9

CDR3: CASSQLTSGSQDTQYF
DNA: TGCGCCAGCAGCCAACTTACTAGCGGGAGTCAAGATACGCAGTATTTT
J: TRBJ2-3
D: TRBD2
size: .
V: TRBV4-1

CDR3: CASSPGTGGYEQFF
DNA: TGTGCCAGCAGCCCCGGGACAGGGGGGTATGAGCAGTTCTTC
J: TRBJ2-1
D: TRBD1
size: .
V: TRBV7-2

CDR3: CASSPSLRGGETQYF
DNA: TGTGCCAGCAGCCCGTCCCTGAGGGGGGGGGAGACCCAGTACTTC
J: TRBJ2-5
D: .
size: .
V: TRBV11-2

CDR3: CASNQGTTNEKLFF
DNA: TGCGCCAGCAATCAGGGGACAACTAATGAAAAACTGTTTTTT
J: TRBJ1-4
D: .
size: .
V: TRBV5-1

CDR3: CASSLGGSQLETQYF
DNA: TGTGCCAGCAGTTTAGGCGGGAGTCAGTTAGAGACCCAGTACTTC
J: TRBJ2-5
D: TRBD2
size: .
V: TRBV28

CDR3: CASREGQETQYF
DNA: TGCGCCAGCAGGGAGGGCCAAGAGACCCAGTACTTC
J: TRBJ2-5
D: .
size: .
V: TRBV5-1

CDR3: CASSLSSPGPQHF
DNA: TGTGCCAGCAGTTTATCCTCCCCGGGGCCCCAGCATTTT
J: TRBJ1-5
D: .
size: .
V: TRBV27

CDR3: CASSATSGSTDTQYF
DNA: TGTGCCAGCAGCGCCACAAGCGGGAGCACAGATACGCAGTATTTT
J: TRBJ2-3
D: .
size: .
V: TRBV7-9

CDR3: CASSSRILAGSSQLGEQYF
DNA: TGTGCCAGCAGTTCACGAATACTAGCGGGCTCCTCTCAGCTTGGCGAGCAGTACTTC
J: TRBJ2-7
D: TRBD2
size: .
V: TRBV28

CDR3: CASSSGQYTGELFF
DNA: TGTGCCAGCAGTTCCGGACAGTACACCGGGGAGCTGTTTTTT
J: TRBJ2-2
D: .
size: once
V: TRBV27

CDR3: CASSFSTGRTNEKLFF
DNA: TGTGCCAGCAGCTTCTCGACAGGGAGAACTAATGAAAAACTGTTTTTT
J: TRBJ1-4
D: TRBD1
size: once
V: TRBV7-6

CDR3: CASSFYRESEQYF
DNA: TGTGCCAGCAGCTTTTATCGGGAAAGTGAGCAGTACTTC
J: TRBJ2-7
D: .
size: once
V: TRBV11-2

CDR3: CASSLGQNYGYTF
DNA: TGTGCCAGCAGCTTGGGGCAGAACTATGGCTACACCTTC
J: TRBJ1-2
D: .
size: .
V: TRBV7-9

CDR3: CASSIRTGPLNYGYTF
DNA: TGTGCCAGCAGTATACGGACAGGTCCCCTTAACTATGGCTACACCTTC
J: TRBJ1-2
D: TRBD1
size: .
V: TRBV28

CDR3: CASSRVGGETQYF
DNA: TGTGCCAGCAGCCGGGTAGGAGGAGAGACCCAGTACTTC
J: TRBJ2-5
D: .
size: .
V: TRBV5-4

CDR3: CASRGQGPNQPQHF
DNA: TGTGCCAGCAGAGGACAGGGGCCCAATCAGCCCCAGCATTTT
J: TRBJ1-5
D: TRBD1
size: .
V: TRBV28

CDR3: CASSEYRIYEQYF
DNA: TGTGCCAGCAGTGAATACAGGATCTACGAGCAGTACTTC
J: TRBJ2-7
D: .
size: .
V: TRBV2

CDR3: CASSPESGRSYNEQFF
DNA: TGTGCCAGCTCACCCGAAAGCGGGAGGTCCTACAATGAGCAGTTCTTC
J: TRBJ2-1
D: TRBD2
size: once
V: TRBV18

CDR3: CASSPSGQGTDTQYF
DNA: TGTGCCAGCAGCCCTTCGGGACAGGGTACAGATACGCAGTATTTT
J: TRBJ2-3
D: TRBD1
size: .
V: TRBV7-3

CDR3: CASRSGFRTDTQYF
DNA: TGCGCCAGCAGGTCAGGGTTTCGTACAGATACGCAGTATTTT
J: TRBJ2-3
D: .
size: .
V: TRBV23-1

CDR3: CASSRDWNTEAFF
DNA: TGTGCCAGTAGCAGGGATTGGAACACTGAAGCTTTCTTT
J: TRBJ1-1
D: .
size: .
V: TRBV19

CDR3: CATSSQRANQPQHF
DNA: TGTGCCACCAGCAGCCAGAGGGCGAATCAGCCCCAGCATTTT
J: TRBJ1-5
D: .
size: .
V: TRBV15

CDR3: CASSLIREAYGYTF
DNA: TGTGCCAGCAGCTTGATAAGGGAGGCATATGGCTACACCTTC
J: TRBJ1-2
D: .
size: .
V: TRBV7-2

CDR3: CASSQESPGQGFNQPQHF
DNA: TGCGCCAGCAGTCAAGAGTCACCGGGACAGGGTTTCAATCAGCCCCAGCATTTT
J: TRBJ1-5
D: TRBD1
size: .
V: TRBV23-1

CDR3: CAWSRVNEQFF
DNA: TGTGCCTGGAGTCGGGTGAATGAGCAGTTCTTC
J: TRBJ2-1
D: .
size: .
V: TRBV30

CDR3: CASSFNTEQGRAGNTIYF
DNA: TGTGCCAGCAGTTTTAACACCGAACAGGGAAGAGCTGGAAACACCATATATTTT
J: TRBJ1-3
D: .
size: .
V: TRBV27

CDR3: CASSAGTRGTSGANVLTF
DNA: TGTGCCAGCAGCGCCGGGACAAGGGGTACCTCTGGGGCCAACGTCCTGACTTTC
J: TRBJ2-6
D: .
size: .
V: TRBV9

CDR3: CASSQFGLAGVTGELFF
DNA: TGTGCCAGCAGCCAATTTGGACTAGCGGGAGTCACCGGGGAGCTGTTTTTT
J: TRBJ2-2
D: TRBD2
size: .
V: TRBV4-2

CDR3: CASTLGGAGGGGRNTQYF
DNA: TGTGCCAGCACCTTGGGGGGTGCGGGAGGCGGGGGTAGGAATACGCAGTATTTT
J: TRBJ2-3
D: TRBD2
size: once
V: TRBV2

CDR3: CASSQAATGGDQLTEKLFF
DNA: TGTGCCAGCAGCCAAGCCGCGACAGGGGGCGATCAACTCACTGAAAAACTGTTTTTT
J: TRBJ1-4
D: TRBD1
size: .
V: TRBV4-2

CDR3: CASSRNKTGANNEKLFF
DNA: TGCGCCAGCAGTCGTAACAAGACAGGGGCTAATAATGAAAAACTGTTTTTT
J: TRBJ1-4
D: TRBD1
size: .
V: TRBV23-1

CDR3: CASSLAAITTEAFF
DNA: TGTGCCAGCAGTTTAGCGGCCATCACCACTGAAGCTTTCTTT
J: TRBJ1-1
D: .
size: .
V: TRBV28

CDR3: CASSLAGYNNQPQHF
DNA: TGCGCCAGCAGCTTGGCGGGGTATAACAATCAGCCCCAGCATTTT
J: TRBJ1-5
D: .
size: .
V: TRBV5-1